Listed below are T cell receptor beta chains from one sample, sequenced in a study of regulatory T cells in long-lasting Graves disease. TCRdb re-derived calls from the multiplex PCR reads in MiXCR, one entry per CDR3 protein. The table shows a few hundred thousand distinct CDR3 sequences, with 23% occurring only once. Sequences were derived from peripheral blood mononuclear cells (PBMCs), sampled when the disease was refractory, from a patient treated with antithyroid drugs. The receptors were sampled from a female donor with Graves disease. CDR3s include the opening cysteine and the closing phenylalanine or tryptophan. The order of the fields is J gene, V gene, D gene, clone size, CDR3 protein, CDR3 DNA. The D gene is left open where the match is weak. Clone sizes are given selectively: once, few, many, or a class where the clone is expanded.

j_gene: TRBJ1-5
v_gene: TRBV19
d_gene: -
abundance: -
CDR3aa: CASSIVRGRDQPQHF
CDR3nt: TGTGCCAGTAGTATAGTCAGAGGAAGGGATCAGCCCCAGCATTTT

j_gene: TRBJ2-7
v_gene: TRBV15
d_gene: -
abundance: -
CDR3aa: CATSRVGRNSYEQYF
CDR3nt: TGTGCCACCAGCAGAGTAGGCCGAAACAGCTACGAGCAGTACTTC

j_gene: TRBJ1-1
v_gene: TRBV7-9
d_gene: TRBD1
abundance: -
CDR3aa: CASSLTHDREGAFF
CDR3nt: TGTGCCAGCAGCTTAACCCACGACAGGGAAGGGGCTTTCTTT

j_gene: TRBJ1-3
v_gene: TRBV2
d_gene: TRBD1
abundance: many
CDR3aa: CASATGGVNTIYF
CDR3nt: TGTGCCAGCGCTACAGGGGGCGTAAACACCATATATTTT

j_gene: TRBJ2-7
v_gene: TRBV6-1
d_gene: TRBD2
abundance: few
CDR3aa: CASSRLANFSEQYF
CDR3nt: TGTGCCAGCAGTCGACTAGCGAATTTCAGCGAGCAGTACTTC

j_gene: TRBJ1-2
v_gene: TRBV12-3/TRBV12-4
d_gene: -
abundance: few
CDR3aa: CASSHGPTGYGYTF
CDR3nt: TGTGCCAGCAGTCACGGACCGACTGGCTATGGCTACACCTTC

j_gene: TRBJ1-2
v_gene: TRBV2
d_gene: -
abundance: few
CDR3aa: CASSAQGVGYGYTF
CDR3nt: TGTGCCAGCAGTGCTCAGGGAGTAGGCTATGGCTACACCTTC

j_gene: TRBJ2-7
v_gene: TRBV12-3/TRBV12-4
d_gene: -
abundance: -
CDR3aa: CASSQDHGEQYF
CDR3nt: TGCGCCAGCAGCCAAGATCACGGCGAGCAGTACTTC

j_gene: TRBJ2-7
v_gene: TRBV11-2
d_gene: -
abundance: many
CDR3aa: CASSLTPGGFVSYEQYF
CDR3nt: TGTGCCAGCAGCCTCACCCCTGGGGGATTCGTCAGCTACGAGCAGTACTTC

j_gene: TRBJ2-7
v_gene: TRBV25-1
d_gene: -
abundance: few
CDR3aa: CASSESRESYEQYF
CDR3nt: TGTGCCAGCAGTGAGTCCAGGGAGTCCTACGAGCAGTACTTC

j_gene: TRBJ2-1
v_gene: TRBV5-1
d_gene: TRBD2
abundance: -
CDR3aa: CASSPVTSGKDEQFF
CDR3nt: TGCGCCAGCAGCCCCGTCACTAGCGGGAAGGATGAGCAGTTCTTC

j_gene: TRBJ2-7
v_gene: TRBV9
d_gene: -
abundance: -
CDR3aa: CASSRRDPSHEQYF
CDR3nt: TGTGCCAGCAGCCGCCGGGACCCATCCCACGAGCAGTACTTC

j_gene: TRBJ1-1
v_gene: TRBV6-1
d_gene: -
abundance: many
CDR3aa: CASSEHTVQNTEAFF
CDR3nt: TGTGCCAGCAGTGAACACACGGTACAGAACACTGAAGCTTTCTTT

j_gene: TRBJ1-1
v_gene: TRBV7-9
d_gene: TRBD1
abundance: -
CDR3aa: CASSLGTGQGAEAFF
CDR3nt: TGTGCCAGCAGCTTAGGAACGGGACAGGGTGCTGAAGCTTTCTTT

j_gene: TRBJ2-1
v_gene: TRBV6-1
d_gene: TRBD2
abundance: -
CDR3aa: CASSLRPGLAYNEQFF
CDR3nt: TGTGCCAGCAGCCTACGACCGGGACTAGCGTACAATGAGCAGTTCTTC

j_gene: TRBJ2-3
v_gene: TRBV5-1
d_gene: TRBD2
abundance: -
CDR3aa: CASSRPGTSGSKDTQYF
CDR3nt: TGCGCCAGCAGCCGGCCCGGGACTAGCGGGAGTAAGGATACGCAGTATTTT

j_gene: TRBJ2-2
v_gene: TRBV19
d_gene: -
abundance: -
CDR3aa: CASRMTMMGYRSGELFF
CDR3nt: TGTGCCAGTAGAATGACGATGATGGGATATAGGTCCGGGGAGCTGTTTTTT

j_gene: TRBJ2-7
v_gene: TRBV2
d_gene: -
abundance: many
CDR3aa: CASAPLLSYEQYF
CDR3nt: TGTGCCAGCGCCCCTCTTCTCTCCTACGAGCAGTACTTC

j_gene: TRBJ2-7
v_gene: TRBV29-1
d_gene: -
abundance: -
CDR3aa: CSVEFTHGAGYEQYF
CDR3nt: TGCAGCGTTGAGTTTACGCACGGAGCGGGTTACGAGCAGTACTTC

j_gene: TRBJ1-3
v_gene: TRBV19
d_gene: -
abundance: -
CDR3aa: CASSYTTHSGNTIYF
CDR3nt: TGTGCCAGTAGTTACACAACTCACTCTGGAAACACCATATATTTT

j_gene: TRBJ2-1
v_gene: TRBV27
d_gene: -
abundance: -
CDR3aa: CASSFGGHFRSYNEQFF
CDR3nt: TGTGCCAGCAGTTTCGGAGGCCATTTCCGCTCCTACAATGAGCAGTTCTTC

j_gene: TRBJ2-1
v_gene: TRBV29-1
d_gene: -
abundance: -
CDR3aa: CSVLQPLYNEQFF
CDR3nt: TGCAGCGTACTACAACCCCTCTACAATGAGCAGTTCTTC

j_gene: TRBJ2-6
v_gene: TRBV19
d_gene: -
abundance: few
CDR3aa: CASSKGPGANVLTF
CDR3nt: TGTGCCAGTAGTAAGGGGCCTGGGGCCAACGTCCTGACTTTC

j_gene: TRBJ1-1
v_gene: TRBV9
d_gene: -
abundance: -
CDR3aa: CASSVDDGSEAFF
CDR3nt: TGTGCCAGCAGCGTAGACGACGGCTCAGAAGCTTTCTTT

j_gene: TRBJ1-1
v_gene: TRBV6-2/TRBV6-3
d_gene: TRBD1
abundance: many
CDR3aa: CASSYNPRGVTEAFF
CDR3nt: TGTGCCAGCAGTTACAATCCCAGGGGGGTCACTGAAGCTTTCTTT

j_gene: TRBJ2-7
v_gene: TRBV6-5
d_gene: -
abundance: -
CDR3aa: CASSWAAFYEQYF
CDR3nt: TGTGCCAGCAGTTGGGCAGCTTTTTACGAGCAGTACTTC

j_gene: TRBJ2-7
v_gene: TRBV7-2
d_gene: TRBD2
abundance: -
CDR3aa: CASSSLAKVPYEQYF
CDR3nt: TGTGCCAGCAGCTCACTAGCGAAGGTCCCCTACGAGCAGTACTTC

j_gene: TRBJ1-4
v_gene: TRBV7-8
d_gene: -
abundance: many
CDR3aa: CASSLSSGATNEKLFF
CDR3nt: TGTGCCAGCAGCTTAAGTTCTGGAGCAACTAATGAAAAACTGTTTTTT

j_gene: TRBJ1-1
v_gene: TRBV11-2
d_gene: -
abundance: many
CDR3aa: CASSLAGRAFF
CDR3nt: TGTGCCAGCAGCTTAGCGGGTAGGGCTTTCTTT

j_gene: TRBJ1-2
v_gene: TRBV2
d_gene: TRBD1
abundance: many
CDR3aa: CAILGQPNYGYTF
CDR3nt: TGTGCCATCTTGGGACAGCCGAACTATGGCTACACCTTC

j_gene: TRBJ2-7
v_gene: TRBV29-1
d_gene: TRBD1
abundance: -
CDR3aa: CSVGDRGLLEQYF
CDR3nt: TGCAGCGTAGGGGACAGGGGGCTTTTGGAGCAGTACTTC

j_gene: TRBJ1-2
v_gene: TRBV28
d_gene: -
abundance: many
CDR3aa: CASSLLVDSYGYTF
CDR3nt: TGTGCCAGCAGTTTATTGGTGGACAGCTATGGCTACACCTTC

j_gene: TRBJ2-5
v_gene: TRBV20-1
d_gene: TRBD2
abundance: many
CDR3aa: CSASSASGQETQYF
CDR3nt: TGCAGTGCTAGTTCGGCTAGCGGACAAGAGACCCAGTACTTC

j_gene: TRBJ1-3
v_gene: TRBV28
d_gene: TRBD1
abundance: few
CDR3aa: CASSRDRGARFGHF
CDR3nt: TGTGCCAGCAGCCGCGACAGGGGGGCCAGATTCGGGCATTTT

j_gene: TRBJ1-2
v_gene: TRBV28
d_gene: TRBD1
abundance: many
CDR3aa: CASSFRNFRDSLYGYTF
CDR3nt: TGTGCCAGCAGTTTCCGGAATTTCCGGGACAGCCTCTATGGCTACACCTTC

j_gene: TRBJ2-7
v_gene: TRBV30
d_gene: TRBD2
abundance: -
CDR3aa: CAWSPRTSGYEQYF
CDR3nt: TGTGCCTGGAGTCCCCGGACTAGCGGCTACGAGCAGTACTTC

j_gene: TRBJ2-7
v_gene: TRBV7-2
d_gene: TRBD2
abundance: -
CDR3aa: CASSPRTSGRHEQYF
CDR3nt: TGTGCCAGCAGCCCCCGGACTAGCGGGAGGCACGAGCAGTACTTC

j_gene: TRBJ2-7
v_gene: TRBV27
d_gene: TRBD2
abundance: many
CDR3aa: CASSFSGIGNYEQYF
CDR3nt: TGTGCCAGCAGTTTCAGCGGGATAGGCAACTACGAGCAGTACTTC

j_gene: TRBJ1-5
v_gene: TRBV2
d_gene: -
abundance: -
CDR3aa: CASSDPGNQPQHF
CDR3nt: TGTGCCAGCAGTGATCCTGGCAATCAGCCCCAGCATTTT

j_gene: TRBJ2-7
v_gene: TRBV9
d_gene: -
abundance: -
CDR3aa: CASSVKQDGPSYEQYF
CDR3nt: TGTGCCAGCAGCGTAAAACAGGACGGACCATCCTACGAGCAGTACTTC

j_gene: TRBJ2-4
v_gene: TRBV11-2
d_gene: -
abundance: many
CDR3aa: CASSFRGARIQYF
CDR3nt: TGTGCCAGCAGCTTTAGGGGGGCGCGCATTCAGTACTTC

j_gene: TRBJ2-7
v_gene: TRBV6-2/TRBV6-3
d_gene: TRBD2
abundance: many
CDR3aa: CASSFTSGGMYEQYF
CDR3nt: TGTGCCAGCAGTTTTACTAGCGGGGGAATGTACGAGCAGTACTTC

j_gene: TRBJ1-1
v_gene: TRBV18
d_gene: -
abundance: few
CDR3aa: CASSPSVRGNTEAFF
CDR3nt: TGTGCCAGCTCACCCTCGGTCAGGGGGAACACTGAAGCTTTCTTT

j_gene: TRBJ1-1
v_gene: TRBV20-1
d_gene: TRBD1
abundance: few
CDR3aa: CSGNTGGAEAFF
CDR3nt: TGCAGTGGTAATACAGGGGGCGCTGAAGCTTTCTTT

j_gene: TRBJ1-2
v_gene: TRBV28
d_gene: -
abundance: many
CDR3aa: CASSPVGQPNHGYTF
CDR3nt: TGTGCCAGCAGTCCGGTGGGACAACCTAACCATGGCTACACCTTC

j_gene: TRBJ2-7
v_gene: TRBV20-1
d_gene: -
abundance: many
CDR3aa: CSARNFAQVHEQYF
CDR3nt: TGCAGTGCTAGAAATTTCGCGCAGGTCCACGAGCAGTACTTC

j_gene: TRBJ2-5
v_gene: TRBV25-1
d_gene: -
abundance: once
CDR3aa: CASSPPRGTQYF
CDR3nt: TGTGCCAGCAGTCCTCCCCGGGGGACCCAGTACTTC

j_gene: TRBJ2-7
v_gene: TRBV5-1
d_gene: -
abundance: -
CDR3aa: CASSLEASYRDEQYF
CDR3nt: TGCGCCAGCAGCTTGGAGGCCTCCTACAGGGACGAGCAGTACTTC

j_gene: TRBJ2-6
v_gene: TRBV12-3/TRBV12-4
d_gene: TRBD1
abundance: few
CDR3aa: CASRSFISTGLSGANVLTF
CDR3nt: TGTGCCAGCAGATCTTTTATATCGACAGGGTTATCAGGGGCCAACGTCCTGACTTTC

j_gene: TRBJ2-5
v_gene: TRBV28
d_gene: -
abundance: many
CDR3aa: CASSFNGQSYQETQYF
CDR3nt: TGTGCCAGCAGTTTCAACGGACAGTCCTACCAAGAGACCCAGTACTTC

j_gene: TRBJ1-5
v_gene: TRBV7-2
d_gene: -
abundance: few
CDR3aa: CASSSFGQPQHF
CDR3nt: TGTGCCAGCAGTTCGTTTGGTCAGCCCCAGCATTTT

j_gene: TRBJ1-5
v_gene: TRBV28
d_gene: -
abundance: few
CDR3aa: CATRGGGGNQPQHF
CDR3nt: TGTGCCACCCGGGGTGGGGGCGGAAATCAGCCCCAGCATTTT

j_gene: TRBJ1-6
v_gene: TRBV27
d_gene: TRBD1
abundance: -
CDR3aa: CASSLQGPEYNSPLHF
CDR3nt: TGTGCCAGCAGCCTACAGGGGCCCGAGTATAATTCACCCCTCCACTTT

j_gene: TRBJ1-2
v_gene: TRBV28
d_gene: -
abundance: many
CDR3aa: CASSLSGNYGYTF
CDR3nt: TGTGCCAGCAGTTTATCAGGAAATTATGGCTACACCTTC

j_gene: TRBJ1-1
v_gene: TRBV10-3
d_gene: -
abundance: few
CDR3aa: CAIKVDRTSAEAFF
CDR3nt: TGTGCCATCAAGGTAGACCGAACTTCGGCTGAAGCTTTCTTT

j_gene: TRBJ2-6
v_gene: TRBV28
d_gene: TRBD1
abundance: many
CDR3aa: CASSFTGGGGANVLTF
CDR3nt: TGTGCCAGCAGTTTTACAGGGGGCGGTGGGGCCAACGTCCTGACTTTC

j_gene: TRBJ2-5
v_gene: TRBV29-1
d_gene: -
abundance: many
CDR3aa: CSVEGRARETQYF
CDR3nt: TGCAGCGTTGAAGGGAGGGCCAGGGAGACCCAGTACTTC

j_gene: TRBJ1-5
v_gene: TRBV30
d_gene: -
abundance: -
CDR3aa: CAWASLGSQPQHF
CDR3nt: TGTGCCTGGGCGTCCCTGGGGAGTCAGCCCCAGCATTTT

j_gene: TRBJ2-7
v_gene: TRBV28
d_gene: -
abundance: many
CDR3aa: CASSPPGPASYEQYF
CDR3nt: TGTGCCAGCAGTCCCCCGGGGCCTGCGTCCTACGAGCAGTACTTC